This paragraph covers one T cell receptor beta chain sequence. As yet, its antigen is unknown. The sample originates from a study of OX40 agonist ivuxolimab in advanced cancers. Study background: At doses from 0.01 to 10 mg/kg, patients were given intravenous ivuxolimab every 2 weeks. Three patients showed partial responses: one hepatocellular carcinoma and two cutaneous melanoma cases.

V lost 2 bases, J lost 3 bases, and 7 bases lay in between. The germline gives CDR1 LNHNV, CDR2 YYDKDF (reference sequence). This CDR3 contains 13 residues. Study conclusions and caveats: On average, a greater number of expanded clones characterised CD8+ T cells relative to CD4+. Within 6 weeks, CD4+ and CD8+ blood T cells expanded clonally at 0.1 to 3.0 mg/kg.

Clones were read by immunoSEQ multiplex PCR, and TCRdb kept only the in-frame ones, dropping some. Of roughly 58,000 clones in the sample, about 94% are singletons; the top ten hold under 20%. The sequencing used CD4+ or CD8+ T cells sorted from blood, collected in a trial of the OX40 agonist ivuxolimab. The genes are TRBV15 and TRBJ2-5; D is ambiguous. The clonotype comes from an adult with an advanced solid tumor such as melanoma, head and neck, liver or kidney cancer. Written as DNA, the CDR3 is TGTGCCACCAGCAGACGACCCGAAGAGACCCAGTACTTC. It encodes CATSRRPEETQYF.